This T cell receptor beta chain was sequenced during a study of regulatory T cells in long-lasting Graves disease. The J segment lost 3 bases and the V segment lost 0 bases, leaving 6 bases of the junction unmatched. The germline CDR1 and CDR2 sequences are SGHRS and YFSETQ. This CDR3 region has 16 residues. According to the study, TCR beta libraries were built with iRepertoire HTBI primers and CDR3-region Arm-PCR. TCRdb reanalysed the multiplex PCR reads using MiXCR and keeps one entry per CDR3 protein. Counted here are about 620,000 distinct CDR3 sequences, less than 20% occurring once; the ten biggest clones make up 18%. This clonotype was seen a handful of times. Time point specified: newly diagnosed GD, antithyroid drugs for less than 3 months. Researchers made the TCR library from RNA that was extracted from PBMCs. This sample was shared with a second study, whose subject was T cells in Graves' hyperthyroidism and ophthalmopathy. That work contributes: Through a model of 13 V-J features, ophthalmopathy was separated from stable hyperthyroidism.

The chain has TRBV5-1 and TRBJ2-5; TRBD2 agrees at 9 bases. Material: peripheral blood mononuclear cells (PBMCs), obtained at new diagnosis, from a patient treated with antithyroid drugs. The TCR originated in a woman aged 25 to 39 with Graves disease. CDR3 region: CASSLGGLAGEETQYF. Here the CDR3 DNA reads TGCGCCAGCAGCTTGGGGGGCTTAGCGGGAGAAGAGACCCAGTACTTC.